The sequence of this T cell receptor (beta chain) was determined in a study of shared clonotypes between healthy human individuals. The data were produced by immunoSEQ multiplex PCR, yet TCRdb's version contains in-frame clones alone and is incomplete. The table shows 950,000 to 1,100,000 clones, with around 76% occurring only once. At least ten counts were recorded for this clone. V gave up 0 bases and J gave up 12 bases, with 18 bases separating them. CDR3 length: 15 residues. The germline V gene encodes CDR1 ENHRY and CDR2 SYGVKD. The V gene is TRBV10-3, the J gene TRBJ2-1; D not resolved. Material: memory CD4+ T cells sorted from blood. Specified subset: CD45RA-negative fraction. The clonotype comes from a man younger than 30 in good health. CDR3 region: CAISESSTGNQRQFF. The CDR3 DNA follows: TGTGCCATCAGTGAGTCCTCAACGGGCAACCAACGGCAGTTCTTC.